This TCR beta chain was sequenced for a study of cytomegalovirus exposure and HLA in healthy donors. From the 120-subject validation cohort, which was separate from the approximately 700-subject first cohort, the donors were drawn. Here immunoSEQ multiplex PCR was the method, and the copy in TCRdb shows in-frame clones only, minus some. In the table there are nearly 200,000 clones, more than 65% of which are singletons. Study-wide points: Cytomegalovirus association was listed for about 150 TCR beta chains. In vitro data verified three CMV-associated chains as specific for CMV antigens. That first-cohort TCR clusters tended to co-occur in the 120 or so validation repertoires was found in a later analysis.

With respect to this clone: Its antigen remains unidentified.

V was pared by 8 bases and J by 5 bases, with 18 bases between. CDR1 is MNHEY, CDR2 SVGAGI, per germline. CDR3 length: 14 amino acids. The receptor comes from a woman aged 30 to 39 in good health and CMV-seropositive. The rearrangement uses TRBV6-5 and TRBJ2-5; D perhaps matches TRBD2 (6 bases). The sample comprised PBMCs. CDR3 loop: CASAAGLLEETQYF. CDR3 DNA sequence: TGTGCCAGCGCCGCGGGATTACTGGAGGAGACCCAGTACTTC.